This entry features one T cell receptor (beta chain) sequence. This record belongs to a study of blood T cell repertoires in COVID-19. Original handling: The authors estimated nucleated cell counts from reference gene primer amplification. Some clones are missing from TCRdb's copy, which holds only in-frame ones; the method was immunoSEQ multiplex PCR. The V and J calls and the clone size are those of that table, but D and trimming were determined from the DNA. The table lists 130,000 to 150,000 clones, around four fifths of them singletons. CDR1 and CDR2 (germline): SGDLS, YYNGEE. Trimming removed 3 bases from V and 4 bases from J, with 10 bases in between. The CDR3 loop spans 13 amino acids.

Sequences were obtained from peripheral blood. The gene calls are TRBV9 and TRBJ1-1; a possible D gene is TRBD1 (5 bases). This TCR was recovered from a woman in her thirties or forties with active or convalescent COVID-19. The CDR3 loop reads CASSAQGGTEAFF. In DNA form, the CDR3 reads TGTGCCAGCAGCGCTCAGGGAGGCACTGAAGCTTTCTTT.